Listed below are T cell receptor beta chains from one sample, sequenced in a study of CD8 T cells in ankylosing spondylitis. TCRdb reprocessed the 5' RACE reads with MiXCR, giving one entry per CDR3 protein. The table includes around 300,000 distinct CDR3 sequences, around a tenth detected once. The sequenced material came from blood, either unsorted or a sorted T cell fraction (not recorded which). The receptor set was obtained from a female donor with ankylosing spondylitis or in good health (not recorded which). Both conserved end residues are part of each CDR3. The order of the fields is CDR3 protein, CDR3 DNA, clone size, J gene, D gene, V gene. The D gene is left open where the match is weak. Only some rows state a clone size, as once, few, many or a class for expanded clones.

CDR3: CASSSKTGGNQPQHF
DNA: TGTGCCAGCAGCTCGAAGACAGGGGGGAACCAGCCCCAGCATTTT
size: many
J: TRBJ1-5
D: TRBD1
V: TRBV7-6

CDR3: CASAKTSGSGHEQYF
DNA: TGCGCCAGCGCAAAGACTAGCGGGAGCGGCCACGAGCAGTACTTC
size: many
J: TRBJ2-7
D: TRBD2
V: TRBV5-1

CDR3: CASSLEGHSNQPQHF
DNA: TGCGCCAGCAGCTTGGAGGGGCATAGCAATCAGCCCCAGCATTTT
size: many
J: TRBJ1-5
D: .
V: TRBV5-1

CDR3: CSARGSGNYGYTF
DNA: TGCAGTGCTAGAGGGTCAGGGAACTATGGCTACACCTTC
size: many
J: TRBJ1-2
D: .
V: TRBV20-1

CDR3: CSAQRQGMADTQYF
DNA: TGCAGTGCCCAAAGACAGGGTATGGCAGATACGCAGTATTTT
size: many
J: TRBJ2-3
D: TRBD1
V: TRBV20-1

CDR3: CATSLNRMYTDTQYF
DNA: TGTGCCACCAGCCTGAACCGGATGTACACAGATACGCAGTATTTT
size: .
J: TRBJ2-3
D: .
V: TRBV15

CDR3: CASSQETPWVSGSDTQYF
DNA: TGCGCCAGCAGCCAAGAGACCCCTTGGGTGAGCGGGAGTGATACGCAGTATTTT
size: many
J: TRBJ2-3
D: TRBD2
V: TRBV4-3

CDR3: CSARDPASGSWNEQFF
DNA: TGCAGTGCTAGAGATCCGGCTAGCGGGAGTTGGAATGAGCAGTTCTTC
size: many
J: TRBJ2-1
D: TRBD2
V: TRBV20-1

CDR3: CRVELRTTQNTPGETQYF
DNA: TGCAGAGTGGAGTTGCGGACAACGCAGAATACTCCTGGGGAGACCCAGTACTTC
size: many
J: TRBJ2-5
D: .
V: TRBV20-1

CDR3: CASRWGQGDEAFF
DNA: TGTGCCAGCAGGTGGGGACAGGGGGATGAAGCTTTCTTT
size: .
J: TRBJ1-1
D: TRBD1
V: TRBV6-6

CDR3: CSARVGTGGKYEQYF
DNA: TGCAGTGCTAGAGTGGGTACAGGGGGCAAATACGAGCAGTACTTC
size: .
J: TRBJ2-7
D: TRBD1
V: TRBV20-1

CDR3: CASSLLHNYGYTF
DNA: TGCGCCAGCAGCTTGTTGCATAACTATGGCTACACCTTC
size: .
J: TRBJ1-2
D: .
V: TRBV5-1

CDR3: CASSQTGYGRTEAFF
DNA: TGCGCCAGCAGCCAAACAGGGTACGGAAGGACTGAAGCTTTCTTT
size: many
J: TRBJ1-1
D: .
V: TRBV5-1

CDR3: CAIRGLAGGPMNEQFF
DNA: TGTGCCATCAGGGGACTAGCGGGAGGGCCTATGAATGAGCAGTTCTTC
size: many
J: TRBJ2-1
D: TRBD2
V: TRBV10-3

CDR3: CSARAVPSSHEQYF
DNA: TGCAGTGCTAGAGCTGTCCCTAGTTCGCACGAGCAGTACTTC
size: many
J: TRBJ2-7
D: .
V: TRBV20-1

CDR3: CASRKGTGNEQFF
DNA: TGCGCCAGCAGAAAGGGGACAGGCAATGAGCAGTTCTTC
size: many
J: TRBJ2-1
D: TRBD1
V: TRBV5-1

CDR3: CASSLYGDSTYEQYF
DNA: TGTGCCAGCAGCTTGTATGGGGACAGTACCTACGAGCAGTACTTC
size: many
J: TRBJ2-7
D: TRBD1
V: TRBV5-5

CDR3: CSARVASGRPNEQFF
DNA: TGCAGTGCTAGAGTAGCCAGCGGGAGGCCAAATGAGCAGTTCTTC
size: many
J: TRBJ2-1
D: TRBD2
V: TRBV20-1

CDR3: CASSQEEVAQTQYF
DNA: TGTGCCAGCAGCCAAGAAGAAGTAGCTCAGACCCAGTACTTC
size: few
J: TRBJ2-5
D: .
V: TRBV14

CDR3: CASTPLDGQFF
DNA: TGTGCCAGCACCCCCCTGGACGGACAATTCTTT
size: many
J: TRBJ1-1
D: .
V: TRBV12-3/TRBV12-4

CDR3: CASSFYSDEQFF
DNA: TGTGCCAGCAGTTTTTACAGCGATGAGCAGTTCTTC
size: few
J: TRBJ2-1
D: .
V: TRBV12-3/TRBV12-4

CDR3: CASSLAIPGELFF
DNA: TGTGCCAGCAGCTTAGCCATACCCGGGGAGCTGTTTTTT
size: few
J: TRBJ2-2
D: .
V: TRBV7-2

CDR3: CSARDGLYNEQFF
DNA: TGCAGTGCTAGAGATGGACTCTACAATGAGCAGTTCTTC
size: .
J: TRBJ2-1
D: .
V: TRBV20-1

CDR3: CASSLPGLGSTDTQYF
DNA: TGTGCCAGCAGTCTACCGGGCCTCGGAAGCACAGATACGCAGTATTTT
size: many
J: TRBJ2-3
D: .
V: TRBV28

CDR3: CATTALVTGELFF
DNA: TGTGCCACCACGGCTTTGGTTACCGGGGAGCTGTTTTTT
size: .
J: TRBJ2-2
D: .
V: TRBV28

CDR3: CASSPTGDVWETQYF
DNA: TGTGCCAGCAGCCCGACAGGGGACGTTTGGGAGACCCAGTACTTC
size: few
J: TRBJ2-5
D: TRBD1
V: TRBV5-8

CDR3: CASSYAPGTDTQYF
DNA: TGTGCCAGCAGTTACGCGCCGGGGACAGATACGCAGTATTTT
size: many
J: TRBJ2-3
D: .
V: TRBV6-2/TRBV6-3

CDR3: CASRETGGDGYTF
DNA: TGTGCCAGCAGAGAGACAGGGGGCGATGGCTACACCTTC
size: many
J: TRBJ1-2
D: TRBD1
V: TRBV12-3/TRBV12-4

CDR3: CSASHTGGAFF
DNA: TGCAGTGCTAGTCATACAGGGGGAGCTTTCTTT
size: many
J: TRBJ1-1
D: TRBD1
V: TRBV20-1

CDR3: CSASYRGTNTEAFF
DNA: TGCAGTGCTAGTTATAGAGGGACGAACACTGAAGCTTTCTTT
size: many
J: TRBJ1-1
D: .
V: TRBV20-1

CDR3: CASSLSRGTYEQYF
DNA: TGTGCCAGCAGTTTATCACGAGGTACCTACGAGCAGTACTTC
size: many
J: TRBJ2-7
D: .
V: TRBV27

CDR3: CSVGVLGGSGYTF
DNA: TGCAGCGTTGGAGTACTTGGGGGTAGTGGCTACACCTTC
size: many
J: TRBJ1-2
D: .
V: TRBV29-1

CDR3: CASSGAIQGVNEKLFF
DNA: TGCGCCAGCAGCGGAGCAATACAGGGGGTTAATGAAAAACTGTTTTTT
size: many
J: TRBJ1-4
D: TRBD1
V: TRBV5-1

CDR3: CASSVAHSPGHNEKLFF
DNA: TGTGCCAGCAGCGTAGCTCATAGTCCGGGCCATAATGAAAAACTGTTTTTT
size: .
J: TRBJ1-4
D: .
V: TRBV9

CDR3: CATDTRDRGEKLFF
DNA: TGTGCCACCGACACCCGGGACAGGGGGGAAAAACTGTTTTTT
size: .
J: TRBJ1-4
D: TRBD1
V: TRBV2